The entry that follows covers one TCR beta chain sequence. Antigen unknown. The treatment denotes: approximately nine-day PBMC culture with coronavirus spike peptide pools or control peptides (ViraFEST assay). TCRs were sequenced by ViraFEST after antigen-specific T cells had been expanded with peptide pools. CDR1 is SNHLY and CDR2 is FYNNEI in the germline V gene. Trimming removed 0 bases from V and 1 base from J, with 6 bases in between. This CDR3 comprises 15 residues. This sample is drawn from a study of vaccination and CD4 T cells after COVID-19. The Oncomine TCR Beta short-read assay was applied to DNA of cultured CD4+ T cells. Cultured CD4+ T cells yielded the extracted genomic DNA. One entry per CDR3 protein results from TCRdb running MiXCR on the PCR reads. The table lists 16,000 or so distinct CDR3 sequences, around 75% of them singletons, with around a tenth in the top ten.

The sequence derives from a human donor who received a COVID-19 vaccine. Sequencing used CD4+ T cells from blood, cultured in vitro, obtained after SARS-CoV-2 vaccination. The genes are TRBV2 and TRBJ2-2, with D maybe TRBD2 (5 bases). The CDR3 sequence: CASSEAAGNTGELFF. CDR3 sequence (DNA): TGTGCCAGCAGTGAAGCGGCGGGGAACACCGGGGAGCTGTTTTTT.